This TCR beta chain was sequenced for a study of PD-1 blockade in classical Hodgkin lymphoma. Study-wide findings and caveats: At baseline, newly diagnosed patients reportedly showed less TCR diversity than healthy donors.

Generated by immunoSEQ multiplex PCR, the TCRdb table keeps only in-frame clones and is missing some. The sample records tens of thousands of clones, around 90% being singletons. As for this clone: The antigen is not known.

Sample time point: newly diagnosed, previously untreated cHL patient sample. CDR3 length: 13 residues. With 8 bases clipped from V and 9 bases from J, the junction kept 6 bases outside the gene matches. Germline CDR1 SGHAT, CDR2 FQNNGV. The V and J genes are TRBV11-2 and TRBJ1-3; 11 nucleotides match TRBD1. This clonotype was obtained from a human donor with classical Hodgkin lymphoma. Sequencing used peripheral blood mononuclear cells (PBMCs). The DNA of the CDR3 is TGTGCCAGCTCGGGACAGGGGGTCGGCACCATATATTTT. Protein product: CASSGQGVGTIYF.